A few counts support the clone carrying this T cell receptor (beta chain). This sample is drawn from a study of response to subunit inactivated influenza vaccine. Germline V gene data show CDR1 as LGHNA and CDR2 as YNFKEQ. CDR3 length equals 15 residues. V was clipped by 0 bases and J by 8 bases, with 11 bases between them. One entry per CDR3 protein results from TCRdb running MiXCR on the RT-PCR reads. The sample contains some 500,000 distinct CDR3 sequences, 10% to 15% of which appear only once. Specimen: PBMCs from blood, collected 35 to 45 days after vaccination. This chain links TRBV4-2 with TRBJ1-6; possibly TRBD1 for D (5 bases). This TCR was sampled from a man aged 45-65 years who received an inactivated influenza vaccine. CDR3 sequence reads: CASSQDGGADSPLHF. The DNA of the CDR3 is TGTGCCAGCAGCCAAGATGGAGGGGCGGATTCACCCCTCCACTTT.